A selection of T cell receptor beta chains follows, all from one sample in a study of vaccination effects on CD4 cells after COVID-19. Their target antigens are unknown. Produced via immunoSEQ multiplex PCR; TCRdb's table is partial and in-frame only. The sample lists tens of thousands of clones; around 80% were seen once. The material was CD4+ T cells from PBMCs cultured without peptide, obtained after COVID-19 vaccination. The receptors come from a human donor who received a COVID-19 vaccine. The CDR3 runs from the conserved cysteine through the conserved F or W. The D gene is left open where the match is weak. Part of the rows lack a size; the others show once, few, many or a class for expanded clones.

V gene: TRBV7-2
clone size: NA
D gene: TRBD1
J gene: TRBJ1-2
CDR3 DNA: TGTGCCAGCAGCTATAAACTAGGACAGGGGTATGGCTACACCTTC
CDR3 protein: CASSYKLGQGYGYTF

V gene: TRBV7-3
clone size: NA
D gene: NA
J gene: TRBJ2-2
CDR3 DNA: TGTGCCAGCAGCTTAAAAATGACTGCGAACACCGGGGAGCTGTTTTTT
CDR3 protein: CASSLKMTANTGELFF

V gene: TRBV19
clone size: few
D gene: NA
J gene: TRBJ1-2
CDR3 DNA: TGTGCCAGTACTACGATCCGGGCCGCCCGGGGCTATGGCTACACCTTC
CDR3 protein: CASTTIRAARGYGYTF

V gene: TRBV7-2
clone size: NA
D gene: NA
J gene: TRBJ1-4
CDR3 DNA: TGTGCCAGCAGCCCCCAGGGCTTGGTTAATGAAAAACTGTTTTTT
CDR3 protein: CASSPQGLVNEKLFF

V gene: TRBV30
clone size: few
D gene: NA
J gene: TRBJ1-1
CDR3 DNA: TGTGCCTGGAGTGTACAGGTGAACACTGAAGCTTTCTTT
CDR3 protein: CAWSVQVNTEAFF

V gene: TRBV5-4
clone size: NA
D gene: NA
J gene: TRBJ1-2
CDR3 DNA: TGTGCCAGCAGCTTCGACGGGGAGGGAGGCTACACCTTC
CDR3 protein: CASSFDGEGGYTF

V gene: TRBV5-1
clone size: NA
D gene: TRBD2
J gene: TRBJ2-2
CDR3 DNA: TGCGCCACCGCAAGCGGGGTGAACACCGGGGAGCTGTTTTTT
CDR3 protein: CATASGVNTGELFF

V gene: TRBV5-4
clone size: NA
D gene: NA
J gene: TRBJ1-6
CDR3 DNA: TGTGCCAGCAGCTTTAGCTCCTATAATTCACCCCTCCACTTT
CDR3 protein: CASSFSSYNSPLHF

V gene: TRBV20-1
clone size: NA
D gene: TRBD1
J gene: TRBJ1-2
CDR3 DNA: TGCGGGTCCCGACAGGGTTATGGCTACACCTTC
CDR3 protein: CGSRQGYGYTF

V gene: TRBV6-6
clone size: NA
D gene: TRBD2
J gene: TRBJ2-1
CDR3 DNA: TGTGCCAGCAAGCGGGGGGGCATCGATGAGCAGTTCTTC
CDR3 protein: CASKRGGIDEQFF

V gene: TRBV19
clone size: NA
D gene: NA
J gene: TRBJ1-3
CDR3 DNA: TGTGCCAGTAGTATGCAGGGAGACTCTGGAAACACCATATATTTT
CDR3 protein: CASSMQGDSGNTIYF

V gene: TRBV19
clone size: NA
D gene: TRBD1
J gene: TRBJ1-5
CDR3 DNA: TGTGCCAGTTCAGGGGGCATAAACAATCAGCCCCAGCATTTT
CDR3 protein: CASSGGINNQPQHF

V gene: TRBV4-3
clone size: NA
D gene: NA
J gene: TRBJ2-1
CDR3 DNA: TGCGCCAGCAGCCATCTGAAATGGGGGGCCAGCTCCTACAATGAGCAGTTCTTC
CDR3 protein: CASSHLKWGASSYNEQFF

V gene: TRBV2
clone size: NA
D gene: NA
J gene: TRBJ2-1
CDR3 DNA: TGTGCCAGCAGTGGTGGAGAGCGTGAGCAGTTCTTC
CDR3 protein: CASSGGEREQFF

V gene: TRBV19
clone size: NA
D gene: NA
J gene: TRBJ2-3
CDR3 DNA: TGTGCCAGTCGCTCTAGGAGGGGCACAGATACGCAGTATTTT
CDR3 protein: CASRSRRGTDTQYF

V gene: TRBV12-3/TRBV12-4
clone size: NA
D gene: NA
J gene: TRBJ1-2
CDR3 DNA: TGTGCCAGCAGACGCTACTATGGCTACACCTTC
CDR3 protein: CASRRYYGYTF

V gene: TRBV5-6
clone size: NA
D gene: NA
J gene: TRBJ2-1
CDR3 DNA: TGTGCCAGCAGCTTTGCACGTTACAATGAGCAGTTCTTC
CDR3 protein: CASSFARYNEQFF

V gene: TRBV7-6
clone size: NA
D gene: NA
J gene: TRBJ1-3
CDR3 DNA: TGTGCCAGCAGCCCTGTATCCCACCCTGGAAACACCATATATTTT
CDR3 protein: CASSPVSHPGNTIYF

V gene: TRBV3-1/TRBV3-2
clone size: NA
D gene: NA
J gene: TRBJ1-5
CDR3 DNA: TGTGCCAGCAGCCGCCGGGACTCTCCCCAGCATTTT
CDR3 protein: CASSRRDSPQHF

V gene: TRBV7-9
clone size: NA
D gene: NA
J gene: TRBJ1-3
CDR3 DNA: TGTGCCAGCAGCTTAGCAGCGGGACTCCTCTCTGGAAACACCATATATTTT
CDR3 protein: CASSLAAGLLSGNTIYF